This T cell receptor (beta chain) was sequenced during a study of T-cell reconstitution after alpha-beta-depleted transplantation in children. Study observations and caveats: T-cell counts and diversity at one year post-transplant came mainly from newly produced T cells.

From germline, CDR1 is SGHVS and CDR2 FNYEAQ. This CDR3 has 14 residues. Trimming took 1 base from V and 3 from J; bases not matched to a gene: 3. Unique molecular identifiers featured in how the TCRbeta library was prepared. TCRdb ran MiXCR on the PCR reads and lists one entry per CDR3 protein. The sample lists around 670,000 distinct CDR3 sequences, roughly 13% seen once, with 0.79% in the top ten. This clonotype appeared many times. Its antigen is as yet unknown. The chain joins TRBV7-6 to TRBJ2-7, with 7 nucleotides matching TRBD2. This receptor was identified in a girl aged 2 to 9 with congenital amegakaryocytic thrombocytopenia, due to receive a stem cell transplant. The sequenced sample was PBMCs, obtained before TCRalphabeta/CD19-depleted stem cell transplant. CDR3 bases: TGTGCCAGCAGCTTAGAGGCGGGAGTCTACGAGCAGTACTTC. Protein sequence: CASSLEAGVYEQYF.